The T cell receptor beta chain under discussion was sequenced for a study of cytomegalovirus exposure and HLA in healthy donors. The CDR3 sequence is 15 residues long. Germline CDR1 is SGHNT and CDR2 is YYREEE (reference sequence). Trimming cost V 4 bases and J 9 bases; bases outside gene matches: 11. PCR employed 60 Vbeta and 13 Jbeta primers. Produced via immunoSEQ multiplex PCR; TCRdb's table is partial and in-frame only. Of about 120,000 clones in the sample, around 76% are singletons; the top ten hold roughly 7.3%. The sequence was obtained from a male donor in good health and CMV-seronegative. Sequencing used PBMCs. J is TRBJ2-7 and V is TRBV5-4; 12 nucleotides align to TRBD1. In nucleotides, the CDR3 is TGTGCCAGCAGCGCGACCGGGACAGGGGGCACGTGGCAGTACTTC. It yields the protein CASSATGTGGTWQYF.